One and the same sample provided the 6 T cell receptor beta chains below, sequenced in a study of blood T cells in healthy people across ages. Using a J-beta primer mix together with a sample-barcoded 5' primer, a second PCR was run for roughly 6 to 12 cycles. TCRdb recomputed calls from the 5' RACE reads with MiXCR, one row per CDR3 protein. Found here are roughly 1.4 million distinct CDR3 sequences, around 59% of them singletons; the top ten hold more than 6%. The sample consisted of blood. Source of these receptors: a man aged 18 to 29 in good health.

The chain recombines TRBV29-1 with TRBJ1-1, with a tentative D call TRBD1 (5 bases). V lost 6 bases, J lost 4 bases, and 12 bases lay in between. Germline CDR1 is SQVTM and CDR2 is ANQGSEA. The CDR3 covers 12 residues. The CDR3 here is CSVGHPSTEAFF. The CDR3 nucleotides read TGCAGCGTCGGACACCCGAGCACTGAAGCTTTCTTT.

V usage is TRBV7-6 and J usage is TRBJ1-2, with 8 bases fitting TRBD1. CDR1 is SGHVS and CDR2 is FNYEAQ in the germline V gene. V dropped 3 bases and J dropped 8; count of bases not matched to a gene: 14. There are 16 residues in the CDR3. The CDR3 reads CASSFADRVGTTGYTF. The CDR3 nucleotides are TGTGCCAGCAGCTTCGCGGACAGGGTTGGCACTACGGGCTACACCTTC.

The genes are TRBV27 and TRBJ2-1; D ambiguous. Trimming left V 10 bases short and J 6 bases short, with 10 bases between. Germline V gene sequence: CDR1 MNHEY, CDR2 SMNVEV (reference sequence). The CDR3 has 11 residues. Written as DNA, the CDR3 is TGTGCCACCACGTCGGGCAATGAGCAGTTCTTC. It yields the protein CATTSGNEQFF.

DNA for the CDR3: TGTGCCACCAGCAGTCCGGGGCCCACAGATACGCAGTATTTT. This codes for CATSSPGPTDTQYF. V gene TRBV15 combines with J gene TRBJ2-3; TRBD1 or TRBD2 may be the D gene (5 bases each). Per germline, CDR1 LNHNV and CDR2 YYDKDF (reference sequence). The CDR3 is 14 residues long. With 3 bases removed from V and 2 bases from J, the gap between germline ends came to 9 bases.

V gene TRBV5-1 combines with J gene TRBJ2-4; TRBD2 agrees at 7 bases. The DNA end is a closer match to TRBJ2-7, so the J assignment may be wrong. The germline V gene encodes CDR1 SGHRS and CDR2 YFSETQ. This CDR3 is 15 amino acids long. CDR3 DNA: TGCGCCAGCAGCCCTAAGGGAGGGTCCGATTACGAGCAGTACTTC. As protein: CASSPKGGSDYEQYF.

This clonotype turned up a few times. The chain's CDR3 is CASSLGGAPYGYTF. The DNA of the CDR3 is TGTGCCAGCAGTCTTGGGGGAGCCCCCTATGGCTACACCTTC. The chain uses TRBV12-3 or TRBV12-4 and TRBJ1-2; tentatively, D is TRBD1 (5 bases). Deletions cut 5 bases from V and 4 bases from J, with 14 bases between. The CDR3 has 14 residues.